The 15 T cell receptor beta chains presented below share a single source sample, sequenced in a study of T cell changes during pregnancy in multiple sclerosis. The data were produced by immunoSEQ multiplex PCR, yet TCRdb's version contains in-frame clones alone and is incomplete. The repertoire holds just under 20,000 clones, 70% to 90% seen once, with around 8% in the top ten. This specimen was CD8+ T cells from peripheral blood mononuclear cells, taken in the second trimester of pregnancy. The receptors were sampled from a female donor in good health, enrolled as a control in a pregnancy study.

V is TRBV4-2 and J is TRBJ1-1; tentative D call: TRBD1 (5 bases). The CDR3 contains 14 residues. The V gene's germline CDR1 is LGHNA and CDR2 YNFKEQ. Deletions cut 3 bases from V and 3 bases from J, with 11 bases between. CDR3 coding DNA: TGTGCCAGCAGCCAGGCGGGGACTTACACTGAAGCTTTCTTT. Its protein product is CASSQAGTYTEAFF.

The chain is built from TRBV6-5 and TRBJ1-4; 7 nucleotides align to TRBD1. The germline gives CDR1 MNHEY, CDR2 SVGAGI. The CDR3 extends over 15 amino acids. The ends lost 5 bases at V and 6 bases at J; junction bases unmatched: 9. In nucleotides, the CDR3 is TGTGCCAGCAGTCCCTACAGGGGAGGAGATGAAAAACTGTTTTTT. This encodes CASSPYRGGDEKLFF.

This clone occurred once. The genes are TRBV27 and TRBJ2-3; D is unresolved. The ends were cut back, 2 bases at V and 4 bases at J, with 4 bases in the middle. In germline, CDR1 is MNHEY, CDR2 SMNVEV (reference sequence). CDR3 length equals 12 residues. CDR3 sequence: CASSLGPDTQYF. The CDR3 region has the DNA TGTGCCAGCAGTTTAGGGCCAGATACGCAGTATTTT.

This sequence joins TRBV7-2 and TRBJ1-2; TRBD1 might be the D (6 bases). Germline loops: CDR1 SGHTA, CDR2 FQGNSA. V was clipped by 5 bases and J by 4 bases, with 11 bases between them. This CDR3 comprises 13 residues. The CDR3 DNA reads TGTGCCAGCAGCCAGACAGGAATCTATGGCTACACCTTC. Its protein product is CASSQTGIYGYTF.

The CDR3 sequence is CSILTGGSGNTIYF. In DNA, the CDR3 is TGCAGCATTCTTACGGGGGGCTCTGGAAACACCATATATTTT. The chain links TRBV29-1 to TRBJ1-3, with D tentatively TRBD1 (5 bases). Trimming shortened V by 8 bases and J by 0 bases, and 14 bases separated the two germline ends. CDR3 length: 14 amino acids. Germline V gives CDR1 SQVTM, CDR2 ANQGSEA.

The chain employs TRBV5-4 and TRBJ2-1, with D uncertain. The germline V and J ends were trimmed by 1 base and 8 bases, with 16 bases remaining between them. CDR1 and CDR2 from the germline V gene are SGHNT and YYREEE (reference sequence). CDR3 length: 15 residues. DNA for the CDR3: TGTGCCAGCAGCTTGTTGGGCAGCTCCTCGGATGAGCAGTTCTTC. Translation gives CASSLLGSSSDEQFF.

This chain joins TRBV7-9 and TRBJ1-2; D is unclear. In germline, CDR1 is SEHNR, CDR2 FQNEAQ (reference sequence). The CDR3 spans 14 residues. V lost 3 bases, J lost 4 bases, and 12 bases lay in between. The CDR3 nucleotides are TGTGCCAGCAGCTTGGGTGAGGCCTTCTATGGCTACACCTTC. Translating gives CASSLGEAFYGYTF.

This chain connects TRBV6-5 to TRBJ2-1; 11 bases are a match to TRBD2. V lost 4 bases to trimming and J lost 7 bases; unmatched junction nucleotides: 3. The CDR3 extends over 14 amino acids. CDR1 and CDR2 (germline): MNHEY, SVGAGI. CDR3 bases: TGTGCCAGCAGTTCTAGCGGGAGGACGAATGAGCAGTTCTTC. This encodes CASSSSGRTNEQFF.

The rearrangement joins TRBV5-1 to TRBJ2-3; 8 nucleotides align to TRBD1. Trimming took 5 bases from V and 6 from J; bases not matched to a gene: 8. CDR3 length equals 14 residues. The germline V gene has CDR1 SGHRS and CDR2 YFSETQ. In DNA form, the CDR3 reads TGCGCCAGCAGTTCGGGACAGGAGGCCGATACGCAGTATTTT. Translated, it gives CASSSGQEADTQYF.

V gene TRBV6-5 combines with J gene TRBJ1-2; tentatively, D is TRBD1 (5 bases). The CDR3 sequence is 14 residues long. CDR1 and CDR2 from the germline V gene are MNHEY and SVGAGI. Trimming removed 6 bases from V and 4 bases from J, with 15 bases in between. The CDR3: CASSDPTEPYGYTF. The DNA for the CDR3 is TGTGCCAGCAGCGACCCGACAGAGCCCTATGGCTACACCTTC.

The DNA for the CDR3 is TGTGCCAGCAGCCAAGCAGGACTAGCGGGACTTCGGAGCTCCTACAATGAGCAGTTCTTC. Translated, it gives CASSQAGLAGLRSSYNEQFF. This chain uses TRBV4-2 with TRBJ2-1; TRBD2 agrees at 12 bases. There are 20 residues in the CDR3. The V segment lost 1 base and the J segment 0 bases; nucleotides outside the gene matches: 10. In germline, CDR1 is LGHNA, CDR2 YNFKEQ.

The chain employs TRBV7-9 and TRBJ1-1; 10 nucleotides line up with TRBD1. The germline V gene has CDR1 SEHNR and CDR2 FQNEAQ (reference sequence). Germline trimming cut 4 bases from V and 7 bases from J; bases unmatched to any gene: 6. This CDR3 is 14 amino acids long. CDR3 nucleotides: TGTGCCAGCAGCTCGGGACAGGGGATTAATGAAGCTTTCTTT. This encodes CASSSGQGINEAFF.

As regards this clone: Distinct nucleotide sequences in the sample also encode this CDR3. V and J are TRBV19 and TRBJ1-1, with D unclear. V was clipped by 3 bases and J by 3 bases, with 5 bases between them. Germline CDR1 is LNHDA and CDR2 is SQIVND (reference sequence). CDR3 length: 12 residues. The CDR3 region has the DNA TGTGCCAGTAGTATCGGTTACACTGAAGCTTTCTTT. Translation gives CASSIGYTEAFF.

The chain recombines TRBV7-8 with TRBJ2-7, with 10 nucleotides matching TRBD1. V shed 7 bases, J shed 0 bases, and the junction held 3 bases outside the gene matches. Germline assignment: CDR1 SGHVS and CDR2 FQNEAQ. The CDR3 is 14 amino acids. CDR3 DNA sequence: TGTGCCAGCACCGACAGGGGGCCCTCCTACGAGCAGTACTTC. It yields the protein CASTDRGPSYEQYF.

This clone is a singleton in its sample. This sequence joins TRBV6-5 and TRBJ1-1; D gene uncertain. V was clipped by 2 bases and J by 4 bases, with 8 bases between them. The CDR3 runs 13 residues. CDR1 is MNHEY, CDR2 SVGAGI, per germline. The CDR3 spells CASSYDPGTEAFF. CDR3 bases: TGTGCCAGCAGTTACGACCCGGGCACTGAAGCTTTCTTT.